This passage covers 14 T cell receptor beta chains from one sample sequenced in a study of blood T cell repertoires in COVID-19. Data came from immunoSEQ multiplex PCR; TCRdb stores just in-frame clones and leaves some out. This table has about 90,000 clones, more than 80% appearing once. Material: peripheral blood. The receptors stem from a human donor in a cohort sampled during active COVID-19.

V gene TRBV7-9 combines with J gene TRBJ2-5; a weak D match, TRBD1 (5 bases). The CDR3 sequence is 14 residues long. Germline V gene sequence: CDR1 SEHNR, CDR2 FQNEAQ (reference sequence). Trimming shortened V by 0 bases and J by 5 bases, and 10 bases separated the two germline ends. CDR3 amino acids: CASSLADSTETQYF. In DNA, the CDR3 is TGTGCCAGCAGCTTAGCTGACAGTACTGAGACCCAGTACTTC.

The V and J genes are TRBV18 and TRBJ1-6, with D possibly being TRBD1 (5 bases). The CDR3 contains 15 residues. Germline V CDR1 and CDR2: KGHSH, LQKENI. V shed 3 bases and J shed 8 bases, with 14 bases lying between them. CDR3 bases: TGTGCCAGCTCACCCGGCTCAACAGGAGATTCACCCCTCCACTTT. This codes for CASSPGSTGDSPLHF.

This clone appeared once. V usage is TRBV18 and J usage is TRBJ1-1, with a possible D match to TRBD1 (6 bases). V gave up 6 bases and J gave up 5 bases, with 22 bases separating them. Germline V lookup: CDR1 KGHSH, CDR2 LQKENI. The CDR3 is 16 amino acids. In DNA form, the CDR3 reads TGTGCCAGCTCCCAGGGGAACATCCTTCAGGGGACTGAAGCTTTCTTT. It is translated as CASSQGNILQGTEAFF.

The rearrangement links TRBV7-8 to TRBJ2-1; TRBD1 is a possible D gene (6 bases). The CDR3 has 13 amino acids. Germline V lookup: CDR1 SGHVS, CDR2 FQNEAQ. The V end lost 6 bases, the J end lost 9 bases, and 15 bases lay between the germline ends. The CDR3, as DNA: TGTGCCAGCAGTACACAGGGAATGGGTGAGCAGTTCTTC. It codes for CASSTQGMGEQFF.

The CDR3, as DNA: TGTGCCAGCAGCTTGAAGGGAGGCTCCTATAATTCACCCCTCCACTTT. This gives the protein CASSLKGGSYNSPLHF. V usage is TRBV5-4 and J usage is TRBJ1-6; D is undetermined. The CDR3 extends over 16 amino acids. V lost 1 base and J lost 0, with 8 bases in between. Per the germline V gene, CDR1 is SGHNT and CDR2 is YYREEE (reference sequence).

This clone was counted a single time. The chain couples TRBV6-5 to TRBJ2-1, with 10 bases aligning to TRBD2. This CDR3 contains 14 residues. Per germline, CDR1 MNHEY and CDR2 SVGAGI. Trimming removed 6 bases from V and 3 bases from J; junction bases left unmatched: 2. The CDR3 sequence is CASRASGGYNEQFF. As DNA, the CDR3 is TGTGCCAGCAGGGCTAGCGGGGGCTACAATGAGCAGTTCTTC.

In its sample, this clone was seen a few times. V is TRBV24-1 and J is TRBJ2-2; 9 bases agree with TRBD1. Germline V lookup: CDR1 KGHDR, CDR2 SFDVKD. The CDR3 is made up of 17 amino acids. V gave up 0 bases and J gave up 6 bases; unmatched junction bases: 7. CDR3 in amino acids: CATSDLITGGVAGELFF. Here the CDR3 DNA reads TGTGCCACCAGTGATTTGATTACAGGGGGCGTCGCCGGGGAGCTGTTTTTT.

The CDR3 is CASSQEGGTGNTEAFF. In nucleotides, the CDR3 is TGTGCCAGCAGCCAAGAGGGCGGGACAGGGAACACTGAAGCTTTCTTT. The chain joins TRBV3-1 (or the pseudogene TRBV3-2) to TRBJ1-1; 8 bases line up with TRBD1. Germline CDR1 is LGHDT and CDR2 is YNNKEL (reference sequence). V shed 0 bases, J shed 1 base, and the junction held 4 bases outside the gene matches. The CDR3 length is 16 residues.

The chain recombines TRBV27 with TRBJ1-4; D is possibly TRBD1 (5 bases). Per germline, CDR1 MNHEY and CDR2 SMNVEV (reference sequence). CDR3 length: 14 amino acids. V was shortened by 4 bases and J by 5 bases, with 11 bases between the two germline ends. The CDR3 sequence: CASSSNYRNEKLFF. The CDR3 nucleotides read TGTGCCAGCAGTTCCAATTACAGGAATGAAAAACTGTTTTTT.

V gene TRBV12-3 or TRBV12-4 combines with J gene TRBJ2-5; D ambiguous. The CDR3 extends over 13 amino acids. Trimming shortened V by 3 bases and J by 4 bases, and 9 bases separated the two germline ends. The CDR3 bases are TGTGCCAGCAGTTTCAACAGCCGAGAGACCCAGTACTTC. This sequence encodes CASSFNSRETQYF.

This clone appeared a single time. The chain couples TRBV18 to TRBJ2-7; 9 nucleotides line up with TRBD1. CDR3 size: 13 residues. The V gene end was trimmed by 4 bases and the J gene end by 3 bases; junction bases not matched to a gene: 1. The germline CDR1 and CDR2 sequences are KGHSH and LQKENI. The CDR3, as DNA: TGTGCCAGCTCACTGGGACAGGGCTACGAGCAGTACTTC. Amino acid sequence: CASSLGQGYEQYF.

This chain uses TRBV3-1 (or the pseudogene TRBV3-2) with TRBJ2-4, with 15 nucleotides matching TRBD2. Germline-derived CDR1 and CDR2 are LGHDT and YNNKEL (reference sequence). Trimming at V came to 3 bases and at J to 4 bases, leaving 7 bases not matched to a gene. The CDR3 runs to 18 residues. The CDR3 loop is CASSQTGLAGGGKNIQYF. The CDR3 DNA sequence: TGTGCCAGCAGCCAGACGGGACTAGCGGGGGGAGGTAAAAACATTCAGTACTTC.

The CDR3 DNA sequence: TGCAGTGCGCCCCGGGGGGAAGCTTTCTTT. The encoded protein is CSAPRGEAFF. The chain recombines TRBV20-1 with TRBJ1-1, with D possibly TRBD1 on 5 matching bases. The length of the CDR3 is 10 residues. CDR1 is DFQATT and CDR2 is SNEGSKA in the germline V gene (reference sequence). Trimming took 6 bases from V and 8 from J, leaving 10 bases between them.

The chain links TRBV7-9 to TRBJ2-1; 10 bases are shared with TRBD2. V gave up 5 bases and J gave up 4 bases; unmatched junction bases: 8. This CDR3 comprises 16 residues. In germline, CDR1 is SEHNR, CDR2 FQNEAQ (reference sequence). CDR3 sequence reads: CASSPLGLADYNEQFF. In DNA, the CDR3 is TGTGCCAGCAGCCCCCTAGGACTAGCGGATTACAATGAGCAGTTCTTC.